This is a list of T cell receptor beta chains from one sample in a study of T-cell reconstitution after alpha-beta-depleted transplantation in children. Via MiXCR, TCRdb re-called the PCR reads, giving one row per CDR3 protein. The sample includes about 240,000 distinct CDR3 sequences, 12% of them seen just once. The material was PBMCs from the stem cell graft donor, obtained from the stem cell graft. These receptors were collected from a human donor who donated a stem cell graft to a child with acute lymphoblastic leukemia. Both conserved end residues are part of each CDR3. Fields, in order: J gene, V gene, D gene, clone size, CDR3 length, CDR3 protein, CDR3 DNA. A D gene is named only where the DNA matches it firmly. Size is omitted from some rows. Given values are once, few, many or a class for expanded clones.

j_call: TRBJ1-1; v_call: TRBV12-3/TRBV12-4; d_call: -; clone_size: many; cdr3_length: 16; cdr3_aa: CASSIRTWGRNTEAFF; cdr3_nt: TGTGCCAGCAGCATACGTACGTGGGGCCGGAACACTGAAGCTTTCTTT
j_call: TRBJ2-1; v_call: TRBV7-6; d_call: TRBD2; clone_size: many; cdr3_length: 17; cdr3_aa: CASSSSFAGGGGNEQFF; cdr3_nt: TGTGCCAGCAGCTCGTCCTTTGCGGGAGGAGGAGGCAATGAGCAGTTCTTC
j_call: TRBJ1-5; v_call: TRBV2; d_call: -; clone_size: few; cdr3_length: 16; cdr3_aa: CASISEPGSGNQPQHF; cdr3_nt: TGTGCCAGCATATCCGAACCGGGTTCGGGGAATCAGCCCCAGCATTTT
j_call: TRBJ2-7; v_call: TRBV10-3; d_call: -; clone_size: many; cdr3_length: 12; cdr3_aa: CAITGTYHEQYF; cdr3_nt: TGTGCCATCACTGGGACCTACCACGAGCAGTACTTC
j_call: TRBJ2-2; v_call: TRBV4-2; d_call: -; clone_size: -; cdr3_length: 13; cdr3_aa: CASSPRVAGELFF; cdr3_nt: TGTGCCAGCAGCCCCAGGGTCGCCGGGGAGCTGTTTTTT
j_call: TRBJ1-3; v_call: TRBV12-3/TRBV12-4; d_call: -; clone_size: many; cdr3_length: 14; cdr3_aa: CASIFGGIGNTIYF; cdr3_nt: TGTGCCAGCATTTTCGGGGGTATAGGAAACACCATATATTTT
j_call: TRBJ1-4; v_call: TRBV5-4; d_call: TRBD1; clone_size: many; cdr3_length: 14; cdr3_aa: CASSRTGGNEKLFF; cdr3_nt: TGTGCCAGCAGCCGGACAGGGGGCAATGAAAAACTGTTTTTT
j_call: TRBJ2-4; v_call: TRBV5-1; d_call: -; clone_size: many; cdr3_length: 15; cdr3_aa: CASSFGALGENIQYF; cdr3_nt: TGCGCCAGCAGCTTCGGGGCCCTGGGGGAAAACATTCAGTACTTC
j_call: TRBJ2-5; v_call: TRBV12-3/TRBV12-4; d_call: -; clone_size: many; cdr3_length: 15; cdr3_aa: CASSLALTAQETQYF; cdr3_nt: TGTGCCAGCAGTTTAGCGCTGACAGCTCAAGAGACCCAGTACTTC
j_call: TRBJ2-7; v_call: TRBV12-3/TRBV12-4; d_call: -; clone_size: many; cdr3_length: 12; cdr3_aa: CASSRTGYEQYF; cdr3_nt: TGTGCCAGCAGCCGGACGGGCTACGAGCAGTACTTC
j_call: TRBJ1-3; v_call: TRBV6-1; d_call: -; clone_size: many; cdr3_length: 13; cdr3_aa: CASRDRDRNTIYF; cdr3_nt: TGTGCCAGCAGGGACCGGGACAGAAACACCATATATTTT
j_call: TRBJ1-2; v_call: TRBV4-3; d_call: TRBD1; clone_size: many; cdr3_length: 14; cdr3_aa: CASSQDDRGNGYTF; cdr3_nt: TGCGCCAGCAGCCAAGATGACAGGGGAAATGGCTACACCTTC
j_call: TRBJ2-5; v_call: TRBV7-9; d_call: -; clone_size: many; cdr3_length: 13; cdr3_aa: CASSLDVVETQYF; cdr3_nt: TGTGCCAGCAGCTTAGACGTCGTGGAGACCCAGTACTTC
j_call: TRBJ2-7; v_call: TRBV7-9; d_call: TRBD1; clone_size: many; cdr3_length: 15; cdr3_aa: CASSLAGQGFYEQYF; cdr3_nt: TGTGCCAGCAGCTTAGCGGGACAGGGGTTCTACGAGCAGTACTTC
j_call: TRBJ2-7; v_call: TRBV6-1; d_call: TRBD2; clone_size: many; cdr3_length: 15; cdr3_aa: CASRVTGTREHEQYF; cdr3_nt: TGTGCCAGCAGGGTAACCGGGACTAGGGAGCACGAGCAGTACTTC
j_call: TRBJ2-3; v_call: TRBV28; d_call: TRBD1; clone_size: many; cdr3_length: 18; cdr3_aa: CASKRQGANTRLYDTQYF; cdr3_nt: TGTGCCAGCAAAAGACAGGGGGCGAACACGAGGCTATACGATACGCAGTATTTT
j_call: TRBJ2-5; v_call: TRBV5-1; d_call: TRBD2; clone_size: many; cdr3_length: 14; cdr3_aa: CASSPGGRMETQYF; cdr3_nt: TGCGCCAGCAGCCCGGGGGGGCGGATGGAGACCCAGTACTTC
j_call: TRBJ1-3; v_call: TRBV30; d_call: -; clone_size: few; cdr3_length: 11; cdr3_aa: CAWSAVNTIYF; cdr3_nt: TGTGCCTGGAGTGCGGTAAACACCATATATTTT
j_call: TRBJ2-7; v_call: TRBV12-3/TRBV12-4; d_call: -; clone_size: many; cdr3_length: 14; cdr3_aa: CASSFYQGTYEQYF; cdr3_nt: TGTGCCAGCAGTTTCTACCAGGGGACCTACGAGCAGTACTTC
j_call: TRBJ2-1; v_call: TRBV15; d_call: TRBD1; clone_size: -; cdr3_length: 16; cdr3_aa: CATSSRASGQANEQFF; cdr3_nt: TGTGCCACCAGCAGCAGGGCGTCGGGACAGGCCAATGAGCAGTTCTTC
j_call: TRBJ1-2; v_call: TRBV2; d_call: TRBD1; clone_size: many; cdr3_length: 14; cdr3_aa: CASSEGTGRLGYTF; cdr3_nt: TGTGCCAGCAGTGAGGGGACAGGGCGTTTGGGCTACACCTTC
j_call: TRBJ1-6; v_call: TRBV12-3/TRBV12-4; d_call: -; clone_size: many; cdr3_length: 15; cdr3_aa: CASSLGDWNNSPLHF; cdr3_nt: TGTGCCAGCAGTTTAGGGGACTGGAATAATTCACCCCTCCACTTT
j_call: TRBJ2-1; v_call: TRBV11-2; d_call: -; clone_size: many; cdr3_length: 14; cdr3_aa: CASSLRDSYNEQFF; cdr3_nt: TGTGCCAGCAGCCTGCGGGACTCCTACAATGAGCAGTTCTTC
j_call: TRBJ1-5; v_call: TRBV7-9; d_call: -; clone_size: few; cdr3_length: 12; cdr3_aa: CASSLASQPQHF; cdr3_nt: TGTGCCAGCAGCTTAGCAAGTCAGCCCCAGCATTTT
j_call: TRBJ2-5; v_call: TRBV9; d_call: -; clone_size: many; cdr3_length: 15; cdr3_aa: CASSVEPGASKTQYF; cdr3_nt: TGTGCCAGCAGCGTTGAACCCGGAGCTAGCAAGACCCAGTACTTC
j_call: TRBJ2-1; v_call: TRBV20-1; d_call: TRBD2; clone_size: many; cdr3_length: 16; cdr3_aa: CSARGGGMASGNEQFF; cdr3_nt: TGCAGTGCTAGAGGTGGGGGGATGGCTAGCGGCAATGAGCAGTTCTTC
j_call: TRBJ2-7; v_call: TRBV28; d_call: TRBD1; clone_size: many; cdr3_length: 14; cdr3_aa: CASRGDRVSYEQYF; cdr3_nt: TGTGCCAGCAGGGGGGACAGGGTCTCCTACGAGCAGTACTTC
j_call: TRBJ2-6; v_call: TRBV5-1; d_call: -; clone_size: -; cdr3_length: 15; cdr3_aa: CASSLESSGANVMTF; cdr3_nt: TGCGCCAGCAGCTTGGAATCTTCTGGGGCCAACGTCATGACTTTC
j_call: TRBJ1-1; v_call: TRBV4-3; d_call: -; clone_size: many; cdr3_length: 17; cdr3_aa: CASSQDAGQIMNTEAFF; cdr3_nt: TGCGCCAGCAGCCAAGATGCAGGGCAGATTATGAACACTGAAGCTTTCTTT
j_call: TRBJ2-2; v_call: TRBV6-2/TRBV6-3; d_call: TRBD2; clone_size: many; cdr3_length: 16; cdr3_aa: CASSFRGRANTGELFF; cdr3_nt: TGTGCCAGCAGTTTCCGCGGGAGGGCGAACACCGGGGAGCTGTTTTTT
j_call: TRBJ2-7; v_call: TRBV13; d_call: -; clone_size: -; cdr3_length: 12; cdr3_aa: CASSLGTTEQYF; cdr3_nt: TGTGCCAGCAGCCTGGGGACCACCGAGCAGTACTTC
j_call: TRBJ1-2; v_call: TRBV27; d_call: TRBD1; clone_size: many; cdr3_length: 13; cdr3_aa: CASIGQGARGYTF; cdr3_nt: TGTGCCAGCATTGGGCAGGGGGCGAGAGGCTACACCTTC
j_call: TRBJ2-5; v_call: TRBV5-1; d_call: -; clone_size: -; cdr3_length: 14; cdr3_aa: CASSSRDSLVGQYF; cdr3_nt: TGCGCCAGCAGCTCCCGGGACTCCCTGGTGGGCCAGTACTTC
j_call: TRBJ2-7; v_call: TRBV9; d_call: TRBD2; clone_size: many; cdr3_length: 16; cdr3_aa: CASSAGAGLAEYEQYF; cdr3_nt: TGTGCCAGCAGCGCCGGAGCGGGACTAGCGGAGTACGAGCAGTACTTC
j_call: TRBJ1-1; v_call: TRBV3-1; d_call: -; clone_size: few; cdr3_length: 15; cdr3_aa: CASSQDLGGRTEAFF; cdr3_nt: TGTGCCAGCAGCCAAGATCTCGGGGGTCGGACTGAAGCTTTCTTT
j_call: TRBJ1-1; v_call: TRBV5-1; d_call: -; clone_size: many; cdr3_length: 15; cdr3_aa: CASSLEIQGNTEAFF; cdr3_nt: TGCGCCAGCAGCTTGGAGATACAGGGGAACACTGAAGCTTTCTTT
j_call: TRBJ2-5; v_call: TRBV12-3/TRBV12-4; d_call: -; clone_size: many; cdr3_length: 15; cdr3_aa: CASSRRPWKQETQYF; cdr3_nt: TGTGCCAGCAGTCGACGACCATGGAAGCAAGAGACCCAGTACTTC
j_call: TRBJ1-5; v_call: TRBV28; d_call: -; clone_size: many; cdr3_length: 15; cdr3_aa: CASREQGYSNQPQHF; cdr3_nt: TGTGCCAGCAGAGAACAGGGCTATAGCAATCAGCCCCAGCATTTT
j_call: TRBJ1-2; v_call: TRBV4-2; d_call: -; clone_size: many; cdr3_length: 15; cdr3_aa: CASSQEINRGYGYTF; cdr3_nt: TGTGCCAGCAGCCAAGAAATCAACCGGGGCTATGGCTACACCTTC
j_call: TRBJ2-7; v_call: TRBV29-1; d_call: -; clone_size: many; cdr3_length: 13; cdr3_aa: CSGWIGDSYEQYF; cdr3_nt: TGCAGCGGTTGGATTGGGGACTCCTACGAGCAGTACTTC
j_call: TRBJ1-5; v_call: TRBV21-1; d_call: -; clone_size: -; cdr3_length: 19; cdr3_aa: CASSKGPGQGRNGDQPQHF; cdr3_nt: TGTGCCAGCAGCAAAGGTCCGGGACAGGGGAGGAATGGGGATCAGCCCCAGCATTTT